A single sample is the source of the 2 T cell receptor beta chains below, sequenced in a study of shared clonotypes between healthy human individuals. TCRdb keeps only in-frame clones here, not all; method: immunoSEQ multiplex PCR. This sample has 2 million or so clones, with roughly 94% found just once. The sequencing input was naive CD4+ T cells sorted from blood. Described subset: CD45RA+ positively selected. The receptor source for this set is a man aged 18 to 29 in good health.

The rearrangement links TRBV5-1 to TRBJ1-1; maybe TRBD1 (5 bases). This CDR3 is built from 14 residues. Germline V gives CDR1 SGHRS, CDR2 YFSETQ. With 1 base removed from V and 7 bases from J, the gap between germline ends came to 14 bases. The CDR3 DNA sequence: TGCGCCAGCAGCTTGAGCTCGGGACGTGGTGAAGCTTTCTTT. Encoded protein: CASSLSSGRGEAFF. The full variable domain, completed using reference TRBV5-1 and TRBJ1-1, is KAGVTQTPRYLIKTRGQQVTLSCSPISGHRSVSWYQQTPGQGLQFLFEYFSETQRNKGNFPGRFSGRQFSNSRSEMNVSTLELGDSALYLCASSLSSGRGEAFFGQGTRLTVV.

This rearrangement joins TRBV10-2 to TRBJ2-5; 7 bases align to TRBD2. The J segment lost 6 bases and the V segment lost 9 bases, leaving 10 bases of the junction unmatched. The length of the CDR3 is 13 residues. The germline gives CDR1 WSHSY, CDR2 SAAADI. The CDR3 nucleotides read TGCGCCAGTAGAGACACTAGCGTACAGACCCAGTACTTC. Protein sequence: CASRDTSVQTQYF.